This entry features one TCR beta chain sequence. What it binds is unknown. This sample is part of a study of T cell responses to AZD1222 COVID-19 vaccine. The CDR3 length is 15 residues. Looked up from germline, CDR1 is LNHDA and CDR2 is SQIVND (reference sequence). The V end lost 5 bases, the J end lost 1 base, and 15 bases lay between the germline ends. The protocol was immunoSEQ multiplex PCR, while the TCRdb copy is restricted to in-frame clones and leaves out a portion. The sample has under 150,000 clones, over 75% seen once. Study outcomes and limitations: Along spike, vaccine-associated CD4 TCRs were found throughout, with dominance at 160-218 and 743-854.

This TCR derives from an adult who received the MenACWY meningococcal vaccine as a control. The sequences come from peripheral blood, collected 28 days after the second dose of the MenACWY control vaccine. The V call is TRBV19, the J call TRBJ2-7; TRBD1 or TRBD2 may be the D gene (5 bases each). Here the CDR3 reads CASSPIGEYSYEQYF. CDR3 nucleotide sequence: TGTGCCAGTAGTCCCATAGGGGAGTATTCCTACGAGCAGTACTTC.